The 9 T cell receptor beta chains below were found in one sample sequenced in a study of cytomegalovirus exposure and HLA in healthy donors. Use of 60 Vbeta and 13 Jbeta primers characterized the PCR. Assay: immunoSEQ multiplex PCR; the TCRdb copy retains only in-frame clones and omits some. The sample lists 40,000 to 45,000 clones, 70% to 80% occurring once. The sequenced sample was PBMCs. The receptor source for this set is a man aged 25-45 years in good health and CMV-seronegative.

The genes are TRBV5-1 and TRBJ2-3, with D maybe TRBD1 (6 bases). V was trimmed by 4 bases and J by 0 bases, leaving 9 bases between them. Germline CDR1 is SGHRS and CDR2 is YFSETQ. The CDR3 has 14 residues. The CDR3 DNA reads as TGCGCCAGCAGCGGTACAGGGAGCACAGATACGCAGTATTTT. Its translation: CASSGTGSTDTQYF. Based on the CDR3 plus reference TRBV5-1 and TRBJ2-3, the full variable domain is KAGVTQTPRYLIKTRGQQVTLSCSPISGHRSVSWYQQTPGQGLQFLFEYFSETQRNKGNFPGRFSGRQFSNSRSEMNVSTLELGDSALYLCASSGTGSTDTQYFGPGTRLTVL.

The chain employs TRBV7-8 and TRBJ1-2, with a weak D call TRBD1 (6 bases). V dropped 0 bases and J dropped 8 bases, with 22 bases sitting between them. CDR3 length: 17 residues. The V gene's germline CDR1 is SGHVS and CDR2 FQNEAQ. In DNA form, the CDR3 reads TGTGCCAGCAGCTTAGCGCTTATGACAGGTGCCTTAGGGGGCTACACCTTC. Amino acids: CASSLALMTGALGGYTF.

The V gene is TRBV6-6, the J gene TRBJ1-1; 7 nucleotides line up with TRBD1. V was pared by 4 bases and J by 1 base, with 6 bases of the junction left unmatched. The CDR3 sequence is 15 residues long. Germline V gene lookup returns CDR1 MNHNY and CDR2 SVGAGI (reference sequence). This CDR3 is CASSSFGTANTEAFF. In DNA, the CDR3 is TGTGCCAGCAGTTCGTTCGGGACAGCGAACACTGAAGCTTTCTTT.

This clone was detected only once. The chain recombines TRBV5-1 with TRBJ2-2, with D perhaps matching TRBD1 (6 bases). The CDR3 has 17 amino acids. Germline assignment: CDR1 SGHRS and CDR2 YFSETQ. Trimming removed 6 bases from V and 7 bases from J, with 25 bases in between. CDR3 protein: CASTGQATGSDGGELFF. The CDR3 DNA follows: TGCGCCAGCACCGGTCAGGCAACAGGGAGTGATGGCGGGGAGCTGTTTTTT.

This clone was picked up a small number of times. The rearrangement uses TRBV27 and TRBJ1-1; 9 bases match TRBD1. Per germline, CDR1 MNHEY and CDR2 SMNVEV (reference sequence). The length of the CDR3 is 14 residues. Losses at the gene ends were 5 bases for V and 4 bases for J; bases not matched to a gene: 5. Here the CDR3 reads CASSIKGQGTEAFF. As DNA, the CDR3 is TGTGCCAGCAGTATTAAGGGACAGGGCACTGAAGCTTTCTTT.

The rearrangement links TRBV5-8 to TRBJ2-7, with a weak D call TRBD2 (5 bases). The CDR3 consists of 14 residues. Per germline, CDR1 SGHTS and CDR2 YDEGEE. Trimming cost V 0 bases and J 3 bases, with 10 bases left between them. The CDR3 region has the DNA TGTGCCAGCAGCTTGGAATACGGGAACTACGAGCAGTACTTC. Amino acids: CASSLEYGNYEQYF.

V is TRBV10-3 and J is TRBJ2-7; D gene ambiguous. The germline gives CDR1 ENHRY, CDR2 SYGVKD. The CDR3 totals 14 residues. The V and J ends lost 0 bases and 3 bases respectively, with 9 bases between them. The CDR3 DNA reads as TGTGCCATCAGTGAGTCGAAAAGAGTCTACGAGCAGTACTTC. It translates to CAISESKRVYEQYF.

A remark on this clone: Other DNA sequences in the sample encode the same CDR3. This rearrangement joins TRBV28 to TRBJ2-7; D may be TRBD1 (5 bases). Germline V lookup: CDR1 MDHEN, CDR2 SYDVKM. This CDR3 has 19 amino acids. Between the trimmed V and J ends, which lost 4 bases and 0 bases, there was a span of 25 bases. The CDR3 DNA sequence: TGTGCCAGCAGTTCACACACCTCGACAGAGGACCACCACTCCTACGAGCAGTACTTC. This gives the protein CASSSHTSTEDHHSYEQYF.

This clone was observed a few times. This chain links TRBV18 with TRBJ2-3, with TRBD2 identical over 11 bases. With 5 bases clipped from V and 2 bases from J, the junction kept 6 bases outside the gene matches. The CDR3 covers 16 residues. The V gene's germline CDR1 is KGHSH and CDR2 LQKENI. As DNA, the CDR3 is TGTGCCAGCTCATCGACGACTAGCGGGACCACAGATACGCAGTATTTT. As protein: CASSSTTSGTTDTQYF.